The rows below give T cell receptor beta chains drawn from one sample of a study of shared clonotypes between healthy human individuals. Clones were read by immunoSEQ multiplex PCR, and TCRdb kept only the in-frame ones, dropping some. The sample holds nearly 750,000 clones, over 55% seen once. Material for sequencing was memory CD4+ T cells sorted from blood. These receptors all stem from a woman aged 25 to 39 in good health. Both conserved end residues are part of each CDR3. The D gene is left open where the match is weak. Clone size is stated in some rows and not others, as once, few, many or a class when expanded.

size,V,D,J,DNA,CDR3
.,TRBV6-5,TRBD1,TRBJ2-1,TGTGCCAGCAGAACCCCCCGGACAGGGTCAAGTGAGCAGTTCTTC,CASRTPRTGSSEQFF
.,TRBV6-5,.,TRBJ2-6,TGTGCCAGCAGTTACGCTGGGGGAACTGGGGCCAACGTCCTGACTTTC,CASSYAGGTGANVLTF
many,TRBV7-2,.,TRBJ2-7,TGTGCCAGCAGCCCCGTGACGCGATACGAGCAGTACTTC,CASSPVTRYEQYF
.,TRBV28,.,TRBJ2-4,TGTGCCAGCAGTCCCAGGCTAGCCAAAAACATTCAGTACTTC,CASSPRLAKNIQYF
many,TRBV28,TRBD2,TRBJ2-1,TGTGCCAGCATTATAGCGGGGTCGGTCTCTGAGCAGTTCTTC,CASIIAGSVSEQFF
few,TRBV18,TRBD2,TRBJ2-2,TGTGCCAGCTCACCTTTCTTGGGACTAGCGGGAGGCTATCGACCCGGGGAGCTGTTTTTT,CASSPFLGLAGGYRPGELFF
.,TRBV9,.,TRBJ2-3,TGTGCCAGCAGCGACCGTGGGCCGGGTCCCGCAGATACGCAGTATTTT,CASSDRGPGPADTQYF
.,TRBV4-1,.,TRBJ2-5,TGCGCCAGCAGCCAGACTTCCGGGGGCCCCCGGTACTTC,CASSQTSGGPRYF
.,TRBV19,TRBD2,TRBJ2-5,TGTGCCAGTAGTATAGATCTCGGAACAGCGGGAGCACGAGAGACCCAGTACTTC,CASSIDLGTAGARETQYF
.,TRBV27,TRBD2,TRBJ2-7,TGTGCCAGCAGTAGCCTGTCTAGCGGGAGGGAAGAGCAGTACTTC,CASSSLSSGREEQYF
.,TRBV28,.,TRBJ2-1,TGTGCCAGCAGTTTCTCAATCTCCAGCGATTTGGTCATTGGGCAGTTCTTC,CASSFSISSDLVIGQFF
.,TRBV9,.,TRBJ2-2,TGTGCCAGCAGCGTAGCTTGGGGGGCCGGGGAGCTGTTTTTT,CASSVAWGAGELFF
few,TRBV7-3,TRBD2,TRBJ2-1,TGTGCCAGCAGCCGGACTAGCGGGAGTGCCAATGAGCAGTTCTTC,CASSRTSGSANEQFF
once,TRBV30,.,TRBJ2-2,TGTGCCTGGAGTGTAGGGCGGGTGGGCACGAACACCGGGGAGCTGTTTTTT,CAWSVGRVGTNTGELFF
.,TRBV14,.,TRBJ1-2,TGTGCCAGCAGCCAAGGGGAACAGAACTATGGCTACACCTTC,CASSQGEQNYGYTF
.,TRBV27,TRBD1,TRBJ1-5,TGTGCCAGCAGAGCCGGGACAGGGGCAGATCAGCCCCAGCATTTT,CASRAGTGADQPQHF
few,TRBV25-1,.,TRBJ2-7,TGTGCCAGCAGTGGGCCCTACGAGCAGTACTTC,CASSGPYEQYF
many,TRBV4-1,.,TRBJ2-5,TGCGCCAGCAGCCAAGTTGGGACACTCCAAGAGACCCAGTACTTC,CASSQVGTLQETQYF
.,TRBV19,.,TRBJ1-2,TGTGCCAGTAGTGGAGAACGGACAGACTATGGCTACACCTTC,CASSGERTDYGYTF
.,TRBV29-1,.,TRBJ1-5,TGCAGCGGAGATCAGCCCCAGCATTTT,CSGDQPQHF
.,TRBV19,.,TRBJ2-1,TGTGCCAGTAGTATCAGGGGTGAGCAGTTCTTC,CASSIRGEQFF
.,TRBV5-1,.,TRBJ1-2,TGCGCCAGCAAGGTCCAGGGTTATGGCTACACCTTC,CASKVQGYGYTF
.,TRBV28,.,TRBJ1-1,TGTGCCAGCAGTTTGGTGGTTGGAGCGAACACTGAAGCTTTCTTT,CASSLVVGANTEAFF
.,TRBV5-4,.,TRBJ2-5,TGTGCCAGTGAGGTCGAGGGGGATCAAGAGACCCAGTACTTC,CASEVEGDQETQYF
.,TRBV19,.,TRBJ1-2,TGTGCCAGTAGTATTAACGCAGGCTATGGCTACACCTTC,CASSINAGYGYTF
.,TRBV7-6,.,TRBJ2-7,TGTGCCAGCAGCTTAGGTAGCAGTAGCTCCTACGAGCAGTACTTC,CASSLGSSSSYEQYF